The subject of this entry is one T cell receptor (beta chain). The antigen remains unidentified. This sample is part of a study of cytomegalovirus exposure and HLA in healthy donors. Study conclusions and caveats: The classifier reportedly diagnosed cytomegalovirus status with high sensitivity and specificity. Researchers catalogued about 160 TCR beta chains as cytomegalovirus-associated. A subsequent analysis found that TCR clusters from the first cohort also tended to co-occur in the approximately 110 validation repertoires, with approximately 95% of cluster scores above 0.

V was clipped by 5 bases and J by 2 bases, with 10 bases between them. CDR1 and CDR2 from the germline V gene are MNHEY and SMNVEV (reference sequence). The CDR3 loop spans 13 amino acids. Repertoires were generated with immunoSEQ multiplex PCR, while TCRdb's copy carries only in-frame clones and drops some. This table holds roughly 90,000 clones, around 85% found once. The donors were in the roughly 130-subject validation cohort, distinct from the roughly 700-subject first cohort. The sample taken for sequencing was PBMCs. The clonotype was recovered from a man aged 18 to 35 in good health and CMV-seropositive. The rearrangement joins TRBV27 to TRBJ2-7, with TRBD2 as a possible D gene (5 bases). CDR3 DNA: TGTGCCAGCAGTAAAGGACTGGCCTACGAGCAGTACTTC. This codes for CASSKGLAYEQYF.